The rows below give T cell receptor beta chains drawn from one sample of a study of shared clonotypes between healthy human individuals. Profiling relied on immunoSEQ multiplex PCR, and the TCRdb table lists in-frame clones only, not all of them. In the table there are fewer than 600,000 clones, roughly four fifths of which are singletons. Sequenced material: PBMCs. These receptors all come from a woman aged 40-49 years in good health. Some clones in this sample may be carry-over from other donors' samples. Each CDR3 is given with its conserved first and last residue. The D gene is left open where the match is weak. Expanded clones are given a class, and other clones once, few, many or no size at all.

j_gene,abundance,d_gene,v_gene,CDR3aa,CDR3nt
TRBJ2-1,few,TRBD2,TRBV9,CASSVVPTSGRNEQFF,TGTGCCAGCAGCGTAGTGCCCACTAGCGGGAGAAATGAGCAGTTCTTC
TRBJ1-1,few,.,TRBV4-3,CASSQDIRNTEAFF,TGCGCCAGCAGCCAAGATATAAGGAACACTGAAGCTTTCTTT
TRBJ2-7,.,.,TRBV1,CTSSFGYSSYEQYF,TGCACCAGCAGCTTCGGCTATAGCTCCTACGAGCAGTACTTC
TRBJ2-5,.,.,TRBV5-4,CASSLGRETQYF,TGTGCCAGCAGCTTGGGGAGAGAGACCCAGTACTTC
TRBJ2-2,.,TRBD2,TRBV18,CASSPTSGRAHTGELFF,TGTGCCAGCTCGCCGACTAGCGGGAGGGCCCACACCGGGGAGCTGTTTTTT
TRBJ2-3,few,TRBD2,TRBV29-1,CSVDPWIREGRGDTQYF,TGCAGCGTTGACCCCTGGATTCGGGAGGGCCGCGGAGATACGCAGTATTTT
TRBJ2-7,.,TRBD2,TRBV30,CAWSVGVAGAGEQYF,TGTGCCTGGAGTGTAGGGGTAGCGGGAGCTGGCGAGCAGTACTTC
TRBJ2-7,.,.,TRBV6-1,CASSEGAADSYEQYF,TGTGCCAGCAGTGAAGGGGCAGCAGACTCCTACGAGCAGTACTTC
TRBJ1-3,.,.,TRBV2,CASSVQGNSGNTIYF,TGTGCCAGCAGTGTGCAGGGCAACTCTGGAAACACCATATATTTT
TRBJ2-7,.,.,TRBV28,CASSTVIYEQYF,TGTGCCAGCAGTACCGTAATCTACGAGCAGTACTTC
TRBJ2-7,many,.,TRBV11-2,CASSVDRDEQYF,TGTGCCAGCAGCGTAGACAGAGACGAGCAGTACTTC
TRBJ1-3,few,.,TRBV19,CASSIDLWNTIYF,TGTGCCAGTAGTATAGATCTCTGGAACACCATATATTTT
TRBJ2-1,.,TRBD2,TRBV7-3,CASGTRGDMMQFF,TGTGCCAGTGGGACTAGAGGAGACATGATGCAGTTCTTC
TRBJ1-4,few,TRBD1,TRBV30,CAWRDRGNEKLFF,TGTGCCTGGAGGGACAGGGGGAATGAAAAACTGTTTTTT
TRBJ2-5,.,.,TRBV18,CASSPLSAKETQYF,TGTGCCAGCTCACCACTGTCAGCGAAAGAGACCCAGTACTTC
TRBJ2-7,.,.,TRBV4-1,CASSQAFSWGYEQYF,TGCGCCAGCAGCCAAGCCTTTTCTTGGGGTTACGAGCAGTACTTC
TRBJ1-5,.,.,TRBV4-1,CASSQRGVSNQPQHF,TGCGCCAGCAGCCAAAGGGGGGTCAGCAATCAGCCCCAGCATTTT
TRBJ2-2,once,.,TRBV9,CASSRGGTNTGELFF,TGTGCCAGCAGCCGCGGTGGTACGAACACCGGGGAGCTGTTTTTT
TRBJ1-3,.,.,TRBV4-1,CASSQKFMWDGGNTIYF,TGCGCCAGCAGCCAAAAATTTATGTGGGACGGTGGAAACACCATATATTTT
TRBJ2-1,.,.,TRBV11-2,CASSLGSRQFPGWGFF,TGTGCCAGCAGCTTAGGCTCCCGGCAATTTCCGGGATGGGGGTTCTTC
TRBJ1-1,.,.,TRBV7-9,CASSLPTGTEAFF,TGTGCCAGCAGCTTGCCCACAGGGACTGAAGCTTTCTTT
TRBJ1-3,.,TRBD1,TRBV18,CASSPTGAGNTIYF,TGTGCCAGCTCACCCACAGGGGCTGGAAACACCATATATTTT
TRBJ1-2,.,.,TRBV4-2,CASSQDRPDGYTF,TGTGCCAGCAGCCAAGACAGGCCTGATGGCTACACCTTC